This T cell receptor beta chain was recorded in a study of blood T cell repertoires in COVID-19. The authors' processing: Reference gene primer amplification in the assay estimated nucleated cell counts. Sequencing was performed with immunoSEQ multiplex PCR; in TCRdb, only in-frame clones are kept and a portion is missing. V and J calls and clone size are given by that table; D and trimming were obtained from the DNA. Seen here are hundreds of thousands of clones, 75% to 90% observed once, and the top ten hold roughly a sixth. This clone appeared once. V lost 3 bases and J 4 bases, leaving 4 bases between the germline ends. The CDR3 spans 12 residues. The germline V gene encodes CDR1 SGHAT and CDR2 FQNNGV.

The chain combines TRBV11-2 with TRBJ2-1; unclear D gene. The sample comprised PBMCs or T cells enriched from blood (not recorded which). This receptor was obtained from a man between 40 and 49 years old who had recovered from COVID-19. In DNA form, the CDR3 reads TGTGCCAGCAGCTTCAATTACAATGAGCAGTTCTTC. Protein product: CASSFNYNEQFF.